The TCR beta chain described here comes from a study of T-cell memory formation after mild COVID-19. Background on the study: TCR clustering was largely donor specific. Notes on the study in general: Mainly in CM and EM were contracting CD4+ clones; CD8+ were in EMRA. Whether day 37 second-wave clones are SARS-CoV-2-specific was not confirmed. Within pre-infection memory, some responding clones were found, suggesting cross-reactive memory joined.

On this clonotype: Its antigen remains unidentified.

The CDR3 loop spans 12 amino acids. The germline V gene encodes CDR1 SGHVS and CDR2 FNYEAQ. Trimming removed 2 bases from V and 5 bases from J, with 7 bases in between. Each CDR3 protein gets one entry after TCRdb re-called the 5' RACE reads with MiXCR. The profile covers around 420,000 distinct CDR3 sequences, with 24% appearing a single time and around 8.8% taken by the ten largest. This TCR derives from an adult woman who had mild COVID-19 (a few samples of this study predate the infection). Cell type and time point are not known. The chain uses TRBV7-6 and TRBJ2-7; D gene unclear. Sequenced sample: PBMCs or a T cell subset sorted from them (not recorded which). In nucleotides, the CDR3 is TGTGCCAGCAGCTTAATCGATGACGAGCAGTACTTC. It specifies CASSLIDDEQYF.